Sequencing of this TCR beta chain was carried out in a study of HIV-infected patients and healthy controls. Points from the study as a whole: Mean usage of eight alpha and eight beta V genes differed significantly in HIV-infected patients versus controls. MAIT alpha-chain CDR3s were frequent in healthy controls, depleted in HIV+.

This clonotype is medium-sized. Its target is unknown. Alpha and beta constant-region primers primed reverse transcription of about 500 ng RNA. Separate chain-specific third strand synthesis with multiplexing indices produced the alpha and beta libraries. Ligation attached cDNA to a 5' RACE adapter that carried a random hexamer and SP2 site. TCRdb re-derived calls from the 5' RACE reads in MiXCR, one entry per CDR3 protein. In the table there are roughly 8,900 distinct CDR3 sequences, approximately 5.3% of which are singletons. This CDR3 spans 14 amino acids. V dropped 2 bases and J dropped 3; count of bases not matched to a gene: 6. Germline V gene data show CDR1 as GTSNPN and CDR2 as SVGIG (reference sequence). No cell fractionation was done, so the repertoire covers all unsorted peripheral blood T cells.

The J gene is TRBJ1-2, the V gene TRBV30; 7 nucleotides align to TRBD1. This receptor was taken from an adult in good health. Sequencing used blood. The CDR3 spells CAWSWADRDYGYTF. For the CDR3, the DNA is TGTGCCTGGAGTTGGGCTGACAGGGACTATGGCTACACCTTC. Full variable domain (remainder filled in from reference TRBV30 and TRBJ1-2): SQTIHQWPATLVQPVGSPLSLECTVEGTSNPNLYWYRQAAGRGLQLLFYSVGIGQISSEVPQNLSASRPQDRQFILSSKKLLLSDSGFYLCAWSWADRDYGYTFGSGTRLTVV.